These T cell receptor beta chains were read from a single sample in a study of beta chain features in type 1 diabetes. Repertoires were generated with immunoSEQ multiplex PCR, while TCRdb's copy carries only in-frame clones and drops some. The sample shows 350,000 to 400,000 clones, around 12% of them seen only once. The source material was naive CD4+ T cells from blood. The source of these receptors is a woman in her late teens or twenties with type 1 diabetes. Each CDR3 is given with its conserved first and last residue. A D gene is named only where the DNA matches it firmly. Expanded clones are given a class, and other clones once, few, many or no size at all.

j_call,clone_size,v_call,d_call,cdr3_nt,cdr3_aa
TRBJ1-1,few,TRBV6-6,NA,TGTGCCAGCAGCGACAGCATGAACACTGAAGCTTTCTTT,CASSDSMNTEAFF
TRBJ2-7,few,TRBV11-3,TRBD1,TGTGCCAGCAGCTTACGGACAGGCCAATACGAGCAGTACTTC,CASSLRTGQYEQYF
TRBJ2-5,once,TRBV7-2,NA,TGTGCCAGCAGCCCCACTTACGGCCAAGAGACCCAGTACTTC,CASSPTYGQETQYF
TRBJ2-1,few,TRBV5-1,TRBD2,TGCGCCAGCAGCCAAGGGACTAGCGGGGCCTACAATGAGCAGTTCTTC,CASSQGTSGAYNEQFF
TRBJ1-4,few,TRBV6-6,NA,TGTGCCAGCAGGGGACAAGTGCCTGAAAAACTGTTTTTT,CASRGQVPEKLFF
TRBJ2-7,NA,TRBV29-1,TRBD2,TGCAGCGTTCGAATAAGCGGGGGATACGAGCAGTACTTC,CSVRISGGYEQYF
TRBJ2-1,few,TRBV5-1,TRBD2,TGCGCCAGCAGCTTCTACCTCACTAGCGGGAGTTACAATGAGCAGTTCTTC,CASSFYLTSGSYNEQFF
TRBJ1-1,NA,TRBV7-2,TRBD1,TGTGCCAGCAGCCAGGAGAAGGGGGCTGTTCTGCTCTACACTGAAGCTTTCTTT,CASSQEKGAVLLYTEAFF
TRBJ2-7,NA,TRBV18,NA,TGTGCCAGCTCACCAGATCTACAGGTACACGAGCAGTACTTC,CASSPDLQVHEQYF
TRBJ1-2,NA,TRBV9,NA,TGTGCCAGCAGCGTAGATGGGACACGAGGCTACACCTTC,CASSVDGTRGYTF
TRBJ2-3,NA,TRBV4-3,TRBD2,TGCGCCAGCAGCCAAGTGGTCCAGCGGGGGATCTCGGCAGATACGCAGTATTTT,CASSQVVQRGISADTQYF
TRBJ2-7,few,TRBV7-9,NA,TGTGCCAGCAGCTTAGATAACTGGTCCTACGAGCAGTACTTC,CASSLDNWSYEQYF
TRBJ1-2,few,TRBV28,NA,TGTGCCAGCAGTTTTGGGTTGTCAGGGGCCCAAGACTATGGCTACACCTTC,CASSFGLSGAQDYGYTF
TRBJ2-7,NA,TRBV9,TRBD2,TGTGCCAGCAGCGTAGAGGCGGGGAGGGCGAACGAGCAGTACTTC,CASSVEAGRANEQYF
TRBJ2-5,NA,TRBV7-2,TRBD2,TGTGCCAGCAGAAGGGAGGGGTCCCAGTACTTC,CASRREGSQYF
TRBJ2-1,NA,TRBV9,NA,TGTGCCAGCAGCGCCGGACAGCGTCCGGACAATGAGCAGTTCTTC,CASSAGQRPDNEQFF
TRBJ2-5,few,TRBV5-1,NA,TGCGCCAGCAGCTTGGACAGTATACAAGAGACCCAGTACTTC,CASSLDSIQETQYF
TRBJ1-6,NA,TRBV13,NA,TGTGCCAGCAGCTTAGGAGAGGGTTGGGATTCACCCCTCCACTTT,CASSLGEGWDSPLHF
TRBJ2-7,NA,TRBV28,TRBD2,TGTGCCAGCAGTCCTGGGACTAGCGTACTCTACGAGCAGTACTTC,CASSPGTSVLYEQYF
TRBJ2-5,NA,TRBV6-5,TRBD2,TGTGCCAGCAGTTACAACCTAGCGGGAGCAGAGACCCAGTACTTC,CASSYNLAGAETQYF
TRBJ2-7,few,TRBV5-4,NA,TGTGCCAGCGGGCTAGCTGCGTCCTACGAGCAGTACTTC,CASGLAASYEQYF
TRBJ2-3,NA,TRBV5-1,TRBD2,TGCGCCAGCAGCTTTAGCGGGATCGTCACAGATACGCAGTATTTT,CASSFSGIVTDTQYF
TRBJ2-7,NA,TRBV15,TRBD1,TGTGCCACCAGCGCCCGGACAGGGGGCTACGAGCAGTACTTC,CATSARTGGYEQYF
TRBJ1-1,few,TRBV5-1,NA,TGCGCCAGCAGCTTGTTTGAGGGGGTGATGAACACTGAAGCTTTCTTT,CASSLFEGVMNTEAFF